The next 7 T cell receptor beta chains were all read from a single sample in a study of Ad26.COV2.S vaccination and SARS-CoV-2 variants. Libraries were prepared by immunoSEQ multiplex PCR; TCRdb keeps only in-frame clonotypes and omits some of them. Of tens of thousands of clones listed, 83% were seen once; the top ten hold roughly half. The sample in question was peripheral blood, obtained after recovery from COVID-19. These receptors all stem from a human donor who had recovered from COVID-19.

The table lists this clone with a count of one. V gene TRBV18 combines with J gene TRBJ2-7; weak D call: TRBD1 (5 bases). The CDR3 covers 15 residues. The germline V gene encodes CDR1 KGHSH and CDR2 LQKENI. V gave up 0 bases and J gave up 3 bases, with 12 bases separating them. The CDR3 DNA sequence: TGTGCCAGCTCACCACCGACAGAACCCTTCTACGAGCAGTACGTC. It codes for CASSPPTEPFYEQYV.

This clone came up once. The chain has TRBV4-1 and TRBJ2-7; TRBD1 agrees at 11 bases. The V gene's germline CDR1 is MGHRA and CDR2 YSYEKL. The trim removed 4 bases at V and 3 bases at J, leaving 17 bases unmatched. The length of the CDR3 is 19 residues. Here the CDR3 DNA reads TGCGCCAGCAGCCGGCGGGACAGGGGGGCTAGCGGGGACCTCTACGAGCAGTACGTC. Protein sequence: CASSRRDRGASGDLYEQYV.

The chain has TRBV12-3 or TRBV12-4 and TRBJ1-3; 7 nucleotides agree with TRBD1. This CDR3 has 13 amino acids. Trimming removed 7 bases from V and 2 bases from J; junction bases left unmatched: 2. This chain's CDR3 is CASTTGAGNTIYF. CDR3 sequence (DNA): TGTGCCAGCACAACAGGGGCTGGAAACACCATATATTTT.

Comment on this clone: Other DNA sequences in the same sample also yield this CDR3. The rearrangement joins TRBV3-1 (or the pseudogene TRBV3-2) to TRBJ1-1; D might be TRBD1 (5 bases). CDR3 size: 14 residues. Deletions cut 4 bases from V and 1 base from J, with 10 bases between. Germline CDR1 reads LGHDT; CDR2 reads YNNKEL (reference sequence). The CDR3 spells CASSLGTGNTEAFF. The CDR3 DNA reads TGTGCCAGCAGCCTAGGGACGGGGAACACTGAAGCTTTCTTT.

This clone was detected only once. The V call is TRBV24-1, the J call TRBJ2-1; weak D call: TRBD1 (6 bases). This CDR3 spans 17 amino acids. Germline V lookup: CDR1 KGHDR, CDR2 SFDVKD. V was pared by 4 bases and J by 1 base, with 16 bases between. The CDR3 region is CATSEYPRGGSYNEQFF. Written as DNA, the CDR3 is TGTGCCACCAGTGAGTACCCCAGGGGTGGGTCCTACAATGAGCAGTTCTTC.

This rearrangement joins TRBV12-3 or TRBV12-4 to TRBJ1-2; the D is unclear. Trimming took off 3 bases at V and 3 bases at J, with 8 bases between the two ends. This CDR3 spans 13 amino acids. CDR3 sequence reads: CASSFLKDYGYTF. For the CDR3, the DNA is TGTGCCAGCAGTTTTCTAAAGGACTATGGCTACACCTTC.

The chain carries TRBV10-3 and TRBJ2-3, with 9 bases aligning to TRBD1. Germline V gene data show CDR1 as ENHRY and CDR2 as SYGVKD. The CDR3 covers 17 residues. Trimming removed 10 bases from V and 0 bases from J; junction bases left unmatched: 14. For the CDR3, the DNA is TGTGCCAGCAGAGGGCCCGGACAGGGGCCCAGCACAGATACGCAGTATTTT. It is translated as CASRGPGQGPSTDTQYF.